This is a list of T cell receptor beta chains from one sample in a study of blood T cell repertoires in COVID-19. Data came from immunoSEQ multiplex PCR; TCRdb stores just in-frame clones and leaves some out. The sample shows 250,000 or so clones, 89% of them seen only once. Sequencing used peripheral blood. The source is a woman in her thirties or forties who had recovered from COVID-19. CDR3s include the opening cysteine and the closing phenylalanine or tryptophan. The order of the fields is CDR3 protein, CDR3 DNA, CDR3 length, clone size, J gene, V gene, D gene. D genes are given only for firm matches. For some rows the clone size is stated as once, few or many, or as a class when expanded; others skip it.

CDR3: CASSLAGGPTGELFF
DNA: TGTGCCAGCAGCCTAGCGGGGGGGCCCACCGGGGAGCTGTTTTTT
length: 15
size: NA
J: TRBJ2-2
V: TRBV13
D: TRBD2

CDR3: CAWSPGTASTDTQYF
DNA: TGTGCCTGGAGTCCCGGGACTGCAAGCACAGATACGCAGTATTTT
length: 15
size: NA
J: TRBJ2-3
V: TRBV30
D: NA

CDR3: CASSPPGTVDTEAFF
DNA: TGTGCCAGCAGCCCTCCAGGGACAGTCGACACTGAAGCTTTCTTT
length: 15
size: NA
J: TRBJ1-1
V: TRBV7-9
D: TRBD1

CDR3: CASSGPTGGASHEQYF
DNA: TGTGCCAGCAGTGGCCCTACAGGGGGAGCTTCCCACGAGCAGTACTTC
length: 16
size: NA
J: TRBJ2-7
V: TRBV6-1
D: TRBD1

CDR3: CASSNHRGTDAGELFF
DNA: TGTGCCAGTAGTAACCACAGGGGAACGGATGCCGGGGAGCTGTTTTTT
length: 16
size: NA
J: TRBJ2-2
V: TRBV19
D: TRBD1

CDR3: CASSSQGGEQYF
DNA: TGTGCCAGCAGCTCCCAGGGAGGCGAGCAGTACTTC
length: 12
size: NA
J: TRBJ2-7
V: TRBV11-2
D: NA

CDR3: CASSFPSGGYTGELFF
DNA: TGTGCCAGCAGTTTTCCTAGCGGGGGCTACACCGGGGAGCTGTTTTTT
length: 16
size: NA
J: TRBJ2-2
V: TRBV27
D: TRBD2

CDR3: CASSSPIGLAGDDEQYF
DNA: TGTGCCAGCAGCTCCCCAATAGGGCTAGCGGGGGACGACGAGCAGTACTTC
length: 17
size: NA
J: TRBJ2-7
V: TRBV7-6
D: TRBD2

CDR3: CASSEWQGASGNTIYF
DNA: TGTGCCAGCAGTGAGTGGCAGGGGGCTTCAGGAAACACCATATATTTT
length: 16
size: NA
J: TRBJ1-3
V: TRBV6-1
D: TRBD1

CDR3: CASSSQGRGSEKLFF
DNA: TGTGCCAGCAGTTCACAGGGGAGAGGGTCTGAAAAACTGTTTTTT
length: 15
size: few
J: TRBJ1-4
V: TRBV5-4
D: TRBD1

CDR3: CASSQEGREGSGELFF
DNA: TGTGCCAGCAGCCAAGAGGGGCGGGAGGGCTCCGGGGAGCTGTTTTTT
length: 16
size: NA
J: TRBJ2-2
V: TRBV3-1/TRBV3-2
D: TRBD2

CDR3: CASSGVGVGTEAFF
DNA: TGTGCCAGCAGTGGAGTAGGGGTGGGCACTGAAGCTTTCTTT
length: 14
size: NA
J: TRBJ1-1
V: TRBV25-1
D: NA

CDR3: CASSLRQGDQPQHF
DNA: TGCGCCAGCAGCCTTCGGCAGGGTGATCAGCCCCAGCATTTT
length: 14
size: NA
J: TRBJ1-5
V: TRBV4-1
D: NA

CDR3: CASSPLRGGGYTF
DNA: TGTGCCAGCAGCCCCCTCCGAGGGGGCGGCTACACCTTC
length: 13
size: NA
J: TRBJ1-2
V: TRBV3-1/TRBV3-2
D: TRBD1

CDR3: CASSSQGGRNTEAFF
DNA: TGTGCCAGCAGTTCTCAAGGGGGTAGAAACACTGAAGCTTTCTTT
length: 15
size: NA
J: TRBJ1-1
V: TRBV2
D: NA

CDR3: CATTGTGSISNQPQHF
DNA: TGTGCCACCACCGGGACAGGGTCGATTAGCAATCAGCCCCAGCATTTT
length: 16
size: NA
J: TRBJ1-5
V: TRBV19
D: TRBD1